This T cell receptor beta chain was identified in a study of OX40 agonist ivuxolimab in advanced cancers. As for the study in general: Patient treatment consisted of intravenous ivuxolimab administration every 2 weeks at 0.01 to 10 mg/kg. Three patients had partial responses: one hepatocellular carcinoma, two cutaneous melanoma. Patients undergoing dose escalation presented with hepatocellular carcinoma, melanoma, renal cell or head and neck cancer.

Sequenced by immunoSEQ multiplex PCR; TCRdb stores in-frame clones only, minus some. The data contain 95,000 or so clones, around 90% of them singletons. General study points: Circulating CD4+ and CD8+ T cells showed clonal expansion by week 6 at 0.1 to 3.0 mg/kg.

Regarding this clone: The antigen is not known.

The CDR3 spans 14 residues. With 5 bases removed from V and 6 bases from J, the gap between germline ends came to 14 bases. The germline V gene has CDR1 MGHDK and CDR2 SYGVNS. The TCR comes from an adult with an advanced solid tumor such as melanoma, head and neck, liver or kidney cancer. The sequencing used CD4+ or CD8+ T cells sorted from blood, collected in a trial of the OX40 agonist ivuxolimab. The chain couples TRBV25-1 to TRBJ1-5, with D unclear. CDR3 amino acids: CASSLRKRVQPQHF. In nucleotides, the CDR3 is TGTGCCAGCAGTCTCAGGAAAAGGGTTCAGCCCCAGCATTTT. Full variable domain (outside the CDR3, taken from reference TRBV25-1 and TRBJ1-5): EADIYQTPRYLVIGTGKKITLECSQTMGHDKMYWYQQDPGMELHLIHYSYGVNSTEKGDLSSESTVSRIRTEHFPLTLESARPSHTSQYLCASSLRKRVQPQHFGDGTRLSIL.